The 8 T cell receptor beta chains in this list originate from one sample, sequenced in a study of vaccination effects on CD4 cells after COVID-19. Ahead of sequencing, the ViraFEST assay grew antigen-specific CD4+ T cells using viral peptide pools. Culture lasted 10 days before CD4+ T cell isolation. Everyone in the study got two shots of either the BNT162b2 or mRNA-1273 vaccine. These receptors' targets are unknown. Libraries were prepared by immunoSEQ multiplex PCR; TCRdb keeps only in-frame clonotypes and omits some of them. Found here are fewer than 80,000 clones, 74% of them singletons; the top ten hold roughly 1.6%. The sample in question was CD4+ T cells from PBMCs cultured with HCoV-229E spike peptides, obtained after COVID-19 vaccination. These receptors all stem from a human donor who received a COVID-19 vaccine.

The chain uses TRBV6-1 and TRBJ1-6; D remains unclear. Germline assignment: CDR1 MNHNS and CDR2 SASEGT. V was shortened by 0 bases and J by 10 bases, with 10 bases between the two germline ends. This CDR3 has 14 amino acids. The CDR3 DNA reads TGTGCCAGCAGTGAAGCAAAAGGGCGCTCACCCCTCCACTTT. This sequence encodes CASSEAKGRSPLHF.

The CDR3 loop reads CASSLGGTRRTEAFF. CDR3 sequence (DNA): TGTGCCAGCAGCTTGGGAGGGACGAGAAGAACTGAAGCTTTCTTT. The rearrangement joins TRBV5-6 to TRBJ1-1, with D possibly matching TRBD1 (5 bases). Trimming left V 0 bases short and J 5 bases short, with 14 bases between. This CDR3 has 15 amino acids. Germline assignment: CDR1 SGHDT and CDR2 YYEEEE.

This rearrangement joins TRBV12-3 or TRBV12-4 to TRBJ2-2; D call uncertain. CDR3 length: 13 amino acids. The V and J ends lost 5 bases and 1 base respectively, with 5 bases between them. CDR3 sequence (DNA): TGTGCCAGCAGTCTCAGGAACACCGGGGAGCTGTTTTTT. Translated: CASSLRNTGELFF.

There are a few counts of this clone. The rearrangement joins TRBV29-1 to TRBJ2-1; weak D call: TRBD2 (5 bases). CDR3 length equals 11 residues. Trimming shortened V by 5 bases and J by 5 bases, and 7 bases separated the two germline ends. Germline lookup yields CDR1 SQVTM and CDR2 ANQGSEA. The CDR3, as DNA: TGCAGCGTTCAGCGGAACAATGAGCAGTTCTTC. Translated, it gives CSVQRNNEQFF.

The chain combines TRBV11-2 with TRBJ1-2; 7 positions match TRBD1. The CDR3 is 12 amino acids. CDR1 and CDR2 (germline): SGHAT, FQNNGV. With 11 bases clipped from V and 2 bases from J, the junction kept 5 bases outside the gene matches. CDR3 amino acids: CAGAGGNYGYTF. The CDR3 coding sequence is TGTGCCGGAGCAGGGGGAAACTATGGCTACACCTTC.

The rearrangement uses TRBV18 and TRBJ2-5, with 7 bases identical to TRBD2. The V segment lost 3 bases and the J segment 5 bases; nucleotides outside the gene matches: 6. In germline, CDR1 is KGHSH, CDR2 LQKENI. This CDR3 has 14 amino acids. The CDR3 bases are TGTGCCAGCTCACCGAACTCAGCGGGGGAGACCCAGTACTTC. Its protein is CASSPNSAGETQYF.

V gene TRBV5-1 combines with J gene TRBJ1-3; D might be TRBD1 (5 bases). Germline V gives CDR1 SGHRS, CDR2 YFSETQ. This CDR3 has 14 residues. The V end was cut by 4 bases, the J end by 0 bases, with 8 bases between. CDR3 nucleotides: TGCGCCAGCAGCCCAGGGTTCTCTGGAAACACCATATATTTT. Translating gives CASSPGFSGNTIYF. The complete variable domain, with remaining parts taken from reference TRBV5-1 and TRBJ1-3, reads KAGVTQTPRYLIKTRGQQVTLSCSPISGHRSVSWYQQTPGQGLQFLFEYFSETQRNKGNFPGRFSGRQFSNSRSEMNVSTLELGDSALYLCASSPGFSGNTIYFGEGSWLTVV.

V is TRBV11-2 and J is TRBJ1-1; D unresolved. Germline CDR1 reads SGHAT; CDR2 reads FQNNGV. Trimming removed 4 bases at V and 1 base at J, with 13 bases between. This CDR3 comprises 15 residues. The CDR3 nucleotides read TGTGCCAGCAGCTCCCCGGGTAGAACGAACACTGAAGCTTTCTTT. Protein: CASSSPGRTNTEAFF.